The 4 T cell receptor beta chains below come from one sample, sequenced in a study of blood T cell repertoires in COVID-19. Produced via immunoSEQ multiplex PCR; TCRdb's table is partial and in-frame only. The sample has roughly 340,000 clones, more than 70% seen once. Sequencing input: peripheral blood. All receptors come from a woman in her 30s with COVID-19, enrolled during active disease.

V and J are TRBV13 and TRBJ1-3, with D tentatively TRBD1 (5 bases). Germline CDR1 reads PRHDT; CDR2 reads FYEKMQ (reference sequence). CDR3 length: 13 amino acids. The ends were cut back, 8 bases at V and 4 bases at J, with 12 bases in the middle. Here the CDR3 reads CASRQGPGNTIYF. The CDR3 DNA reads TGTGCCAGCCGGCAGGGCCCAGGAAACACCATATATTTT.

The chain carries TRBV10-3 and TRBJ2-1; TRBD1 matches at 11 bases. Trimming cost V 5 bases and J 7 bases; bases outside gene matches: 13. Germline CDR1 is ENHRY and CDR2 is SYGVKD. The CDR3 is 17 amino acids. The CDR3 nucleotides read TGTGCCATCAGTCGGACCCAACCGGGACAGGGGGGGAATGAGCAGTTCTTC. Translated, it gives CAISRTQPGQGGNEQFF.

CDR3 protein: CASRPNNRDYTF. In DNA form, the CDR3 reads TGTGCCAGCAGACCTAACAACAGGGACTACACCTTC. The gene calls are TRBV28 and TRBJ1-2; maybe TRBD1 (6 bases). The germline V gene has CDR1 MDHEN and CDR2 SYDVKM. The CDR3 contains 12 residues. V dropped 6 bases and J dropped 10 bases, with 15 bases sitting between them.

This chain uses TRBV27 with TRBJ1-5; D is uncertain. The germline V gene has CDR1 MNHEY and CDR2 SMNVEV (reference sequence). V was clipped by 3 bases and J by 0 bases, with 9 bases between them. This CDR3 comprises 15 residues. CDR3 nucleotides: TGTGCCAGCAGTTTCGGAGGGAATAGCAATCAGCCCCAGCATTTT. The encoded protein is CASSFGGNSNQPQHF.